This TCR beta chain derives from a study of naive and memory T cell subsets. The library had UMIs added by 3' ligation of an oligonucleotide to TCR cDNA. RNA was extracted from approximately 2.4 ml of whole blood of healthy adults. This clonotype was found many times. No DNA is shown, since the ends of the CDR3 on it are uncertain; the CDR3 is the one TCRdb lists. Looked up from germline, CDR1 is MDHEN and CDR2 is SYDVKM. The CDR3 sequence runs 16 residues, both termini included. Four PCR rounds used nested alpha and beta constant region primers plus the SP2 primer. From the 5' RACE reads, TCRdb called clonotypes with MiXCR, one entry per CDR3 protein. The table shows 50,000 to 60,000 distinct CDR3 sequences, with over 6% occurring only once.

The chain carries TRBV28 and TRBJ2-3; the listed D gene, TRBD1, was not tested against the DNA. This clonotype was obtained from a female donor in good health. The chain's CDR3 is CASSTSWGGGRDTQYF.